This T cell receptor beta chain is from a study of T cell changes during pregnancy in multiple sclerosis. The germline gives CDR1 SGHRS, CDR2 YFSETQ. Between the trimmed V and J ends, which lost 0 bases and 4 bases, there was a span of 11 bases. The CDR3 is 14 residues long. Produced via immunoSEQ multiplex PCR; TCRdb's table is partial and in-frame only. The sample yields 40,000 to 60,000 clones, 85% to 95% seen once. This sequence joins TRBV5-1 and TRBJ2-7; unclear D gene. This receptor was identified in a female donor with multiple sclerosis, enrolled in a pregnancy study. Sequenced material: CD8+ T cells from peripheral blood mononuclear cells, taken before pregnancy. Here the CDR3 DNA reads TGCGCCAGCAGCTTGGTAGACTCAAATTACGAGCAGTACTTC. Its translation is CASSLVDSNYEQYF.